This T cell receptor (beta chain) emerged from a study of CD8+CD57+ T cells in acquired aplastic anemia (dated by TCRdb to the late 2010s). Context from the whole study: DNA extracted from sorted CD4+ and CD8+ cells had a mean of roughly 3.3 ug, with a range of 0.2 to 27.4 ug. On the study overall, not on this receptor specifically: Although 25 to 30 CD8+ CDR3 sequences were shared by patients and controls, these sequences appeared highly expressed in patients and within the immunodominant clones of patients. Patients and healthy controls showed no significant difference in CD8+ Simpson's diversity (P=0.060).

The germline V gene supplies CDR1 SNHLY and CDR2 FYNNEI. At the junction V is shortened by 8 bases and J by 6 bases, with 20 bases in between. From cysteine to phenylalanine, the CDR3 is 14 amino acids long. Of all the DNA, just the CDR3 is kept, 42 bases in frame from base 1. Points on this clonotype: The antigen this receptor binds is unknown. No base qualities exist here, and no much larger clone lies one base off it.

TCR beta VDJ combination and CDR3 sequence profiling used genomic DNA as the template. An Illumina HiSeq 2000 was used for TCR repertoire sequencing. The source study handled its data this way. TRBV/TRBJ rearrangement plots, CDR3 size and DJ length profiles, and Simpson's diversity index were used to assess repertoires. Whichever DNA sequence was most abundant in the deep sequencing data was defined as the immunodominant clone. CDR3 amino acid sequences were checked for sharing between subjects and were compared against published repertoires and the VDJdb database. TCRdb reran the public reads through fastp at Q25 and MiXCR, keeping productive beta chains. Entries are consolidated by CDR3 protein sequence, retaining the most common genes and DNA. Clone size and V and J calls follow TCRdb, not the original study. This sample holds under 200,000 distinct CDR3 sequences; 64% were observed only once. Under 60% of the sample lies in the top ten.

TCR repertoires of sorted CD4+ and CD8+ blood T cells from severe aplastic anemia patients and healthy subjects were deep-sequenced in the study. Ficoll-Paque density gradient centrifugation was used to isolate peripheral blood mononuclear cells. Before DNA was extracted, CD4+ and CD8+ T cells were sorted using either FACS or magnetic beads. Recombination linked TRBV2 to TRBJ2-7; the best D guess is TRBD1, with 7 bases matching. The sequence was obtained from a human donor with severe aplastic anemia or a healthy control (not recorded which). What was sequenced was sorted CD4+, CD8+, or CD8+CD57+ T cells (not recorded which) from PBMCs. The CDR3 amino acid sequence is: CASRGAQGGGEQYF. The DNA reads TGTGCCAGCCGGGGAGCTCAGGGGGGCGGCGAGCAGTACTTC.